The subject of this entry is one T cell receptor (beta chain). The entry originates in a study of blood T cell dynamics during melanoma immunotherapy. In the study overall: Standard first-line treatment here was pembrolizumab or nivolumab plus ipilimumab in metastatic melanoma.

Described time point: pre-treatment baseline. At 12 weeks after first infusion, RECIST 1.1 defined response for most patients. The V and J ends lost 0 bases and 5 bases, in that order; junction bases with no gene match: 13. Germline loops: CDR1 LNHNV, CDR2 YYDKDF (reference sequence). The CDR3 is made up of 18 amino acids. The assay received all extracted DNA from sorted CD8+ subsets. TCRdb keeps only in-frame clones here, not all; method: immunoSEQ multiplex PCR. The top ten clones hold around 1.3% of a sample with about 4,700 clones, just over 95% of them seen once. The gene calls are TRBV15 and TRBJ2-7; 10 bases map to TRBD1. The clonotype originates from a human donor with melanoma. The specimen comprised effector memory CD8+ T cells from blood, sampled from a patient treated with checkpoint blockade. This CDR3 reads CATSRDQGTGALFDEQYF. In DNA form, the CDR3 reads TGTGCCACCAGCAGAGATCAAGGGACAGGGGCCCTCTTTGACGAGCAGTACTTC.